This T cell receptor beta chain was retrieved from a study of T cells after yellow fever vaccination. Study-wide points: Abundant bulk-derived clonotypes could contaminate FACS-sorted repertoires.

This clonotype has a handful of counts. The antigen remains unidentified. V lost 4 bases to trimming and J lost 0 bases, with 14 bases between them. The CDR3 contains 15 residues. Germline V gene sequence: CDR1 SGHRS, CDR2 YFSETQ. TCRdb ran MiXCR on the 5' RACE reads and lists one entry per CDR3 protein. Among roughly 500,000 distinct CDR3 sequences listed, approximately 21% were seen once. This receptor was obtained from a man aged 25-45 years who received the YFV17D yellow fever vaccine. Sequencing was performed on PBMCs, taken 15 days after the yellow fever booster vaccination. This chain links TRBV5-1 with TRBJ2-7, with D perhaps assigned TRBD1 or TRBD2 (5 bases each). In DNA form, the CDR3 reads TGCGCCAGCAGCAACCCGCTTGGGACCTCCTACGAGCAGTACTTC. Protein: CASSNPLGTSYEQYF. The complete variable domain, with remaining parts taken from reference TRBV5-1 and TRBJ2-7, reads KAGVTQTPRYLIKTRGQQVTLSCSPISGHRSVSWYQQTPGQGLQFLFEYFSETQRNKGNFPGRFSGRQFSNSRSEMNVSTLELGDSALYLCASSNPLGTSYEQYFGPGTRLTVT.